One TCR beta chain is described in this entry. Germline CDR1 reads LGHNA; CDR2 reads YNFKEQ. V was pared by 0 bases and J by 10 bases, with 8 bases of the junction left unmatched. There are 15 residues in the CDR3. The data originate from a study of blood T cell repertoires in COVID-19. Study at large: The cDNA or gDNA used as material had been derived from T cells, B-cell-depleted T cells, or PBMCs.

The method was immunoSEQ multiplex PCR; TCRdb's version includes in-frame clones alone and lacks a portion of them. The table lists around 18,000 clones, over 70% of them singletons. This chain uses TRBV4-2 with TRBJ1-1; 10 bases are shared with TRBD1. Source material: peripheral blood. The source of this sequence is a man at least 80 years old with acute or convalescent COVID-19. The CDR3 protein is CASSQERGQGFRAFF. As DNA, the CDR3 is TGTGCCAGCAGCCAAGAACGGGGACAGGGGTTTCGAGCTTTCTTT.